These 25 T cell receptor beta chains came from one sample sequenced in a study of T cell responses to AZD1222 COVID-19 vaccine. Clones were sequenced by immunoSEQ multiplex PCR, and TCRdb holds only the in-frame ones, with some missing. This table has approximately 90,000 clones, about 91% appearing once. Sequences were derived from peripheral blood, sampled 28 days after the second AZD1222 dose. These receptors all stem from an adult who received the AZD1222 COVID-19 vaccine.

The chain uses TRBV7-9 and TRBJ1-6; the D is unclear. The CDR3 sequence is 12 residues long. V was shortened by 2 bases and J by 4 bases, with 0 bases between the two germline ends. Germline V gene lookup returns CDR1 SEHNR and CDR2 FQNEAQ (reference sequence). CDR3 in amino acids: CASSLYNSPLHF. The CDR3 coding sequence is TGTGCCAGCAGCTTATATAATTCACCCCTCCACTTT.

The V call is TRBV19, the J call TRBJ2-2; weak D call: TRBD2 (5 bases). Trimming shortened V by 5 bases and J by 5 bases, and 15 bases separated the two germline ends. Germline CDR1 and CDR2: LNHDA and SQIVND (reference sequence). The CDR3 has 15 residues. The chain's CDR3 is CASSEVGRRTGELFF. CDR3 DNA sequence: TGTGCCAGTAGTGAGGTGGGAAGGAGGACCGGGGAGCTGTTTTTT.

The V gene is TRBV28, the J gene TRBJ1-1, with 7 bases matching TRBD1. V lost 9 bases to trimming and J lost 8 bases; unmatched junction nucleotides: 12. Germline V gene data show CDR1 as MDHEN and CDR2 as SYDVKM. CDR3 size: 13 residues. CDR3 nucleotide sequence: TGTGCCAGTTTAGACAGGGACGAAATGGAAGCTTTCTTT. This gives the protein CASLDRDEMEAFF.

The CDR3 DNA reads as TGTGCCAGCAGCCAGACAGGGGGCTCCGAGGGGAGCAATCAGCCCCAGCATTTT. As protein: CASSQTGGSEGSNQPQHF. This chain links TRBV7-4 with TRBJ1-5, with 10 bases fitting TRBD1. The CDR3 is 18 amino acids. Germline V gene lookup returns CDR1 SGHVT and CDR2 SQSDAQ. V was pared by 5 bases and J by 1 base, with 11 bases of the junction left unmatched.

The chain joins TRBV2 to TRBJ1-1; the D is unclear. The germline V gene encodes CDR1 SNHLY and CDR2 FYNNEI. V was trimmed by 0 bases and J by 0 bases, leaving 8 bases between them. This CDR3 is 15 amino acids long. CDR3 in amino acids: CASSEAPAMNTEAFF. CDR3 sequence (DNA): TGTGCCAGCAGTGAAGCGCCAGCCATGAACACTGAAGCTTTCTTT.

DNA for the CDR3: TGTGCCAGCAGCTTAGAGGACGGTACCTACAATGAGCAGTTCTTC. The encoded protein is CASSLEDGTYNEQFF. The chain uses TRBV7-3 and TRBJ2-1; unclear D gene. The CDR3 extends over 15 amino acids. Per the germline V gene, CDR1 is SGHTA and CDR2 is FQGTGA. V lost 2 bases and J lost 2, with 10 bases in between.

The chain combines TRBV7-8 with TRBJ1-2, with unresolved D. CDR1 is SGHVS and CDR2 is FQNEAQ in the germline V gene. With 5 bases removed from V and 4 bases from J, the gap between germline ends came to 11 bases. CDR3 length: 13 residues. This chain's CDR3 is CASSAGDPYGYTF. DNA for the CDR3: TGTGCCAGCAGCGCCGGGGATCCCTATGGCTACACCTTC.

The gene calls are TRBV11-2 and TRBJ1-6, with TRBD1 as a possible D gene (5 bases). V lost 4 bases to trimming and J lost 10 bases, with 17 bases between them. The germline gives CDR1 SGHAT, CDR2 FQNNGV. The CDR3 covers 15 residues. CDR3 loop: CASSSVHGGDSPLHF. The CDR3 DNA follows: TGTGCCAGCAGCTCCGTACACGGGGGAGACTCACCCCTCCACTTT.

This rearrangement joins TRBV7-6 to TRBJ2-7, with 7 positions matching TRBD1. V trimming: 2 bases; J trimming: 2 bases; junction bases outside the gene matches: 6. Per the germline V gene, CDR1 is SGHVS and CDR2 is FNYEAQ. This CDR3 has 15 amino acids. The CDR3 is CASSLSGQETYEQYF. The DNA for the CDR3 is TGTGCCAGCAGCTTATCCGGACAGGAGACCTACGAGCAGTACTTC.

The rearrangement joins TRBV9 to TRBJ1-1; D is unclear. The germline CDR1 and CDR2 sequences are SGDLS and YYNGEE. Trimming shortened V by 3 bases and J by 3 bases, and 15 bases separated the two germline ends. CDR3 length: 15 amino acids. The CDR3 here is CASSAEPGIYTEAFF. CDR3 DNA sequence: TGTGCCAGCAGCGCCGAGCCCGGGATTTACACTGAAGCTTTCTTT.

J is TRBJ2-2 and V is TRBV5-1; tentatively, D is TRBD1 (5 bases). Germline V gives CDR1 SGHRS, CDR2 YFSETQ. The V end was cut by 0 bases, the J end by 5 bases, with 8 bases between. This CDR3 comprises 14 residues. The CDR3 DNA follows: TGCGCCAGCAGCTTGGTATCAGGGACCGGGGAGCTGTTTTTT. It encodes CASSLVSGTGELFF.

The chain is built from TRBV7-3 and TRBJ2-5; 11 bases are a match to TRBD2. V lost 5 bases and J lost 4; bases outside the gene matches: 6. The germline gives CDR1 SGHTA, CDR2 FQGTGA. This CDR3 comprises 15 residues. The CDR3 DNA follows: TGTGCCAGCAGCATACTAGCGGGGGTCGGAGAGACCCAGTACTTC. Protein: CASSILAGVGETQYF.

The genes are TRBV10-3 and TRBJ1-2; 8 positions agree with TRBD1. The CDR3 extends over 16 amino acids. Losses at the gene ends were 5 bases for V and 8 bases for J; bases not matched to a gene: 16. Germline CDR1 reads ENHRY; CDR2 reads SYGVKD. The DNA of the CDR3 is TGTGCCATCAGTAGAGCAACAGGGGGAACCCCTCGGGGCTACACCTTC. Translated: CAISRATGGTPRGYTF.

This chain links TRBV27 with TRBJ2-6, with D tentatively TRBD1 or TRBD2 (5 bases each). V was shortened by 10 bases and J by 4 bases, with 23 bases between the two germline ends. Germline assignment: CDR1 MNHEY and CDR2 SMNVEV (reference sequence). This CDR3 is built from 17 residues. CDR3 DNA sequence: TGTGCCACCACCACCCTCCAATGGGGACCGGGGGCCAACGTCCTGACTTTC. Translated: CATTTLQWGPGANVLTF.

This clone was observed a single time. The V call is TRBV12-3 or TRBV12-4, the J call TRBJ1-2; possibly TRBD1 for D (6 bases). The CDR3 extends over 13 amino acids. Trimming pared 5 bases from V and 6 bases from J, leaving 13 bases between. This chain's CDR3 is CASSTGFGDGYTF. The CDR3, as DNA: TGTGCCAGCAGTACAGGGTTTGGGGATGGCTACACCTTC.

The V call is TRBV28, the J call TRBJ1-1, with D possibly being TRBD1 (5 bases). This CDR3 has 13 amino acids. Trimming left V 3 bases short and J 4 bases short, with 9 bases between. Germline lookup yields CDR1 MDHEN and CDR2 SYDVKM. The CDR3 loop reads CASSFGGSTEAFF. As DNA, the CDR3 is TGTGCCAGCAGTTTCGGGGGGAGCACTGAAGCTTTCTTT.

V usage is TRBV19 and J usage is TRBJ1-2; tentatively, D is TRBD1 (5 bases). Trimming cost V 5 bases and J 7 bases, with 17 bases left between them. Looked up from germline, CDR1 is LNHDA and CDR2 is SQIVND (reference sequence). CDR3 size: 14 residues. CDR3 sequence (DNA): TGTGCCAGTAGTGTAGGCGGGACCCTCAGTGGCTACACCTTC. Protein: CASSVGGTLSGYTF.

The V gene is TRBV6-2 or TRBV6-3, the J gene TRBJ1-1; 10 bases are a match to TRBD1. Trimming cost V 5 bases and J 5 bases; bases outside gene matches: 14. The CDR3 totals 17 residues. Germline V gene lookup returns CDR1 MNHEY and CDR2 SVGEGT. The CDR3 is CASSPLRQGAGRTEAFF. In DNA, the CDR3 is TGTGCCAGCAGTCCCTTGAGACAGGGGGCGGGAAGGACTGAAGCTTTCTTT.

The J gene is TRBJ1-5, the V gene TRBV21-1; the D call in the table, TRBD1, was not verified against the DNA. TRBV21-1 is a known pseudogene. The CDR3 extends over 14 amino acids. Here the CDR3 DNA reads TGTGCCAGCAGCACGGGACACAACAATCAGCCCCAGCATTTT. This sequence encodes CASSTGHNNQPQHF.

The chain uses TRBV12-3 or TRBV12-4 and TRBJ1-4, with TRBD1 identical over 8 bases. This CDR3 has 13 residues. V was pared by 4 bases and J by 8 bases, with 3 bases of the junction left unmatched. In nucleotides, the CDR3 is TGTGCCAGCAGTTCCAGGGGGCGGGAAAAACTGTTTTTT. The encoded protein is CASSSRGREKLFF.

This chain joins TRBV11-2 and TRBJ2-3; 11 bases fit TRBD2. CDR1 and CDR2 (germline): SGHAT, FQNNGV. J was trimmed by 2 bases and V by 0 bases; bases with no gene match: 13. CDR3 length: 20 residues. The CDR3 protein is CASSLDFGLAGGPNTDTQYF. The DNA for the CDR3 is TGTGCCAGCAGCTTAGATTTTGGTCTAGCGGGGGGTCCCAACACAGATACGCAGTATTTT. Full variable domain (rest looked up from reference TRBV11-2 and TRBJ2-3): EAGVAQSPRYKIIEKRQSVAFWCNPISGHATLYWYQQILGQGPKLLIQFQNNGVVDDSQLPKDRFSAERLKGVDSTLKIQPAKLEDSAVYLCASSLDFGLAGGPNTDTQYFGPGTRLTVL.

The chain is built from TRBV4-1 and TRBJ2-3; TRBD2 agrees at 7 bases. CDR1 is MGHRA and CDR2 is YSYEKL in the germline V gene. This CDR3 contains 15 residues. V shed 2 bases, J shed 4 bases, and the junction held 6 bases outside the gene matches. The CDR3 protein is CASSQHNLAADTQYF. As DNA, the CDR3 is TGCGCCAGCAGCCAACACAACCTAGCGGCAGATACGCAGTATTTT.

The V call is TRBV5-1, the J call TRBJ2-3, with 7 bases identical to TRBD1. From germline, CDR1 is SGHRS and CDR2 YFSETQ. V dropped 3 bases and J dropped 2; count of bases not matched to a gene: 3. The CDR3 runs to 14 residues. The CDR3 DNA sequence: TGCGCCAGCAGCTCGGGACAGAACACAGATACGCAGTATTTT. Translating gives CASSSGQNTDTQYF.

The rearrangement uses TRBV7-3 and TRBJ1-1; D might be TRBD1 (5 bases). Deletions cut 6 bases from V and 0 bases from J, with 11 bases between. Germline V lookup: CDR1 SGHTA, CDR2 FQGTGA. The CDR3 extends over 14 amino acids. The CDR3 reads CASSLTGMNTEAFF. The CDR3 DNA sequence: TGTGCCAGCAGTCTTACAGGAATGAACACTGAAGCTTTCTTT.

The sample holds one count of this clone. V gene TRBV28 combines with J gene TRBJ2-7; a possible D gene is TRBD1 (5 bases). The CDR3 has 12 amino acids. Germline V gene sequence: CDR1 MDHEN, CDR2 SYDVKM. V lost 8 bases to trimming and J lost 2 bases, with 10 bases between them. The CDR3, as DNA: TGTGCCAGCGGCGACAGCACCTACGAGCAGTACTTC. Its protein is CASGDSTYEQYF.